This TCR beta chain was sequenced in a study of blood T cell repertoires in COVID-19. Study information: Samples of COVID-19 (acute and convalescent) were obtained from the United States, Italy and Spain.

In the source study's methods: Reference gene primer amplification gave estimated nucleated cell counts. Profiled with immunoSEQ multiplex PCR; TCRdb holds only in-frame clones, not every one. V and J calls and clone size are copied from that table; D and trimming were computed from the DNA. The sample carries 25,000 to 35,000 clones, about 86% recorded once. Germline values: CDR1 SGHAT, CDR2 FQNNGV. The CDR3 spans 17 residues. Trimming removed 6 bases from V and 0 bases from J, with 20 bases in between. The rearrangement links TRBV11-2 to TRBJ1-2; TRBD1 might be the D (5 bases). Material for sequencing was peripheral blood. This sequence was found in a human donor in a cohort sampled during active COVID-19. CDR3 sequence: CASRRWGSFPSNYGYTF. CDR3 DNA: TGTGCCAGCAGAAGATGGGGCAGCTTTCCATCTAACTATGGCTACACCTTC.